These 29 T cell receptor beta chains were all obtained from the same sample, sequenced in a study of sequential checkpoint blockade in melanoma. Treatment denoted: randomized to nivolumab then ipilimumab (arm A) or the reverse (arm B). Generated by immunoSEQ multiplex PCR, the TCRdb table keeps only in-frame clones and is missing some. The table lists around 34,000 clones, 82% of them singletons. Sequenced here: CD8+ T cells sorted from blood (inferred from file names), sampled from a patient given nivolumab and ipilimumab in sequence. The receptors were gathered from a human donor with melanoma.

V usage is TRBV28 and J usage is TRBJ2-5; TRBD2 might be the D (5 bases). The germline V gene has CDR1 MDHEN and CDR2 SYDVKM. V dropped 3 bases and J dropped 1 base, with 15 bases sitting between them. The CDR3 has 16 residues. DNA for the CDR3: TGTGCCAGCAGTTTCTTCGGGTCGGGGATCCAAGAGACCCAGTACTTC. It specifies CASSFFGSGIQETQYF. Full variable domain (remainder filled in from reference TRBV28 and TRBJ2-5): DVKVTQSSRYLVKRTGEKVFLECVQDMDHENMFWYRQDPGLGLRLIYFSYDVKMKEKGDIPEGYSVSREKKERFSLILESASTNQTSMYLCASSFFGSGIQETQYFGPGTRLLVL.

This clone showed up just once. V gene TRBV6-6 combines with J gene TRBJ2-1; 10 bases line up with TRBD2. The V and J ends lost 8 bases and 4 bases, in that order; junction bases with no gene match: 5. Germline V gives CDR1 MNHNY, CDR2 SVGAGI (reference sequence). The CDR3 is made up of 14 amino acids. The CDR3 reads CASGTSGDYNEQFF. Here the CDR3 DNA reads TGTGCCAGCGGAACTAGCGGGGATTACAATGAGCAGTTCTTC.

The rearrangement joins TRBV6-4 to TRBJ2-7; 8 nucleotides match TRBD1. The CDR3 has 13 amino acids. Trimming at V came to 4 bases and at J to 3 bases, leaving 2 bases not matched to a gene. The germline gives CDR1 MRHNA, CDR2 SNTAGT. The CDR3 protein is CASSVDRGYEQYF. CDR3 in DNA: TGTGCCAGCAGTGTAGACAGGGGCTACGAGCAGTACTTC.

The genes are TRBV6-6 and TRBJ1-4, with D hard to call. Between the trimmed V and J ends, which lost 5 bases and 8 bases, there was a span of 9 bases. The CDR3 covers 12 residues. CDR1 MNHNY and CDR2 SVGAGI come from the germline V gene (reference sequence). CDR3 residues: CASSPGGEKLFF. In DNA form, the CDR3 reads TGTGCCAGCAGTCCCGGAGGGGAAAAACTGTTTTTT.

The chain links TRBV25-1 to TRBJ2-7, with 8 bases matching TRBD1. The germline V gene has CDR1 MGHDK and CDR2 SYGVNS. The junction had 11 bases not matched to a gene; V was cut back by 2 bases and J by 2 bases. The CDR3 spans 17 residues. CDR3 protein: CASSERWGQDGPYEQYF. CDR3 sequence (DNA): TGTGCCAGCAGTGAAAGATGGGGACAGGACGGGCCCTACGAGCAGTACTTC.

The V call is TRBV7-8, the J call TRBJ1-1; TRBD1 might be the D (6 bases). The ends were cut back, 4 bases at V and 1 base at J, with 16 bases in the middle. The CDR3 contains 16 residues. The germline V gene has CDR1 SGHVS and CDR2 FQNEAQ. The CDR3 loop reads CASSWTPGHKNTEAFF. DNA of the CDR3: TGTGCCAGCAGCTGGACCCCGGGACACAAGAACACTGAAGCTTTCTTT.

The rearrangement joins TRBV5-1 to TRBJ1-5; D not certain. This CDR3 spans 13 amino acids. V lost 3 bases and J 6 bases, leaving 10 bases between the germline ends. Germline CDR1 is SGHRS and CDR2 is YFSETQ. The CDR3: CASSSRSGQPQHF. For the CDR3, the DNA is TGCGCCAGCAGCTCCCGTTCGGGTCAGCCCCAGCATTTT.

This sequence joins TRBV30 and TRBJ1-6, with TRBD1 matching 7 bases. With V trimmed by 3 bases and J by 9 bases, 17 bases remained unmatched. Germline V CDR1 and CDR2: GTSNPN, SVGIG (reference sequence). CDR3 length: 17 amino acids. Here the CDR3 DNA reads TGTGCCTGGAGGCAAATCACAGGGGCCAGAGGTGGTTCACCCCTCCACTTT. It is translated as CAWRQITGARGGSPLHF.

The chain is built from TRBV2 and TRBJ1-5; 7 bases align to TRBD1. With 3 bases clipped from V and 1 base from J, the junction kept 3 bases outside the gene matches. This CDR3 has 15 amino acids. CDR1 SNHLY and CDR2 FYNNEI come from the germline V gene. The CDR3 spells CASSDLTGSNQPQHF. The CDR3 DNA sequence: TGTGCCAGCAGTGACCTGACAGGGAGCAATCAGCCCCAGCATTTT.

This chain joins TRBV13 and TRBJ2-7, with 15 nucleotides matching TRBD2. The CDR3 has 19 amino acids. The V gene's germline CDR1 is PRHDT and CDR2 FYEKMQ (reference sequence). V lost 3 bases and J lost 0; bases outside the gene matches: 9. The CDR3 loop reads CASSFLAGLAGGTSYEQYF. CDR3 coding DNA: TGTGCCAGCAGCTTTCTAGCCGGACTAGCGGGGGGGACCTCCTACGAGCAGTACTTC.

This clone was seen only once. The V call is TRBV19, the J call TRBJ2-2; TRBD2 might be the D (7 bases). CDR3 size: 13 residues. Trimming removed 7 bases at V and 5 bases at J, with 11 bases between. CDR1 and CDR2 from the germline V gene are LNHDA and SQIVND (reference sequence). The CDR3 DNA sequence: TGTGCCAGTAAGGGGGGGTATACCGGGGAGCTGTTTTTT. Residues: CASKGGYTGELFF.

The CDR3 loop reads CASSEGQGVTYEQYF. The CDR3 nucleotides read TGTGCCAGCAGCGAGGGACAGGGAGTAACCTACGAGCAGTACTTC. J is TRBJ2-7 and V is TRBV9; 9 bases map to TRBD1. Germline CDR1 and CDR2: SGDLS and YYNGEE. The CDR3 totals 15 residues. V was pared by 3 bases and J by 2 bases, with 6 bases of the junction left unmatched.

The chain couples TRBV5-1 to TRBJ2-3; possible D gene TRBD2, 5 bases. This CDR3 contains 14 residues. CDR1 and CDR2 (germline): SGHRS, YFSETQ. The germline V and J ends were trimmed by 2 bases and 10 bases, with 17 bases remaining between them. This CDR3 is CASSLRESWFAQYF. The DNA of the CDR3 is TGCGCCAGCAGCTTAAGGGAGAGCTGGTTTGCGCAGTATTTT. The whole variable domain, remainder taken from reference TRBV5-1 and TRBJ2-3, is KAGVTQTPRYLIKTRGQQVTLSCSPISGHRSVSWYQQTPGQGLQFLFEYFSETQRNKGNFPGRFSGRQFSNSRSEMNVSTLELGDSALYLCASSLRESWFAQYFGPGTRLTVL.

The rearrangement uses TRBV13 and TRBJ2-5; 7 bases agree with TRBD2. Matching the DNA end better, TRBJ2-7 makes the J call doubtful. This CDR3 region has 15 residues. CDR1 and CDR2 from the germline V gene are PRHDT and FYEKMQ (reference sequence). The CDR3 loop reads CASSWAVTGGYEQYF. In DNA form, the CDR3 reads TGTGCCAGCAGTTGGGCCGTCACGGGGGGCTACGAGCAGTACTTC.

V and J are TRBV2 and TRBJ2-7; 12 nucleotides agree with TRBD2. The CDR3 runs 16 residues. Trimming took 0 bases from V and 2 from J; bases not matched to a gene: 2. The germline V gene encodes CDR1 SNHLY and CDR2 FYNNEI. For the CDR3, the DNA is TGTGCCAGCAGTGAAGCCGCTAGCGGGAGGGCCTACGAGCAGTACTTC. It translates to CASSEAASGRAYEQYF.

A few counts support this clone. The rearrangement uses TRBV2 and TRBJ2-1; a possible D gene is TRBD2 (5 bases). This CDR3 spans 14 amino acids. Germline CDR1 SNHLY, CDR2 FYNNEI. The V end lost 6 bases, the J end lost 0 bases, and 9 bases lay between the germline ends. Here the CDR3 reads CASRTTSSYNEQFF. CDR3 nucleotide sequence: TGTGCCAGCAGGACTACTAGCTCCTACAATGAGCAGTTCTTC.

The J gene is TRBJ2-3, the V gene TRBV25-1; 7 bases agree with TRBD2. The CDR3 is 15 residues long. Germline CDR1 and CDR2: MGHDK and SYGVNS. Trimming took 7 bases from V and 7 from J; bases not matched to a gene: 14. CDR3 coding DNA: TGTGCCAGCACCCCCCGGGGGGAGTTTGTGAATACGCAGTATTTT. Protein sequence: CASTPRGEFVNTQYF.

CDR3 sequence (DNA): TGCAGCGCCGTAGCGGGAGAAGGCTACGAGCAGTACTTC. Protein sequence: CSAVAGEGYEQYF. The chain uses TRBV29-1 and TRBJ2-5, with 9 nucleotides matching TRBD2. The DNA end is more similar to TRBJ2-7, so the J call may be wrong. The CDR3 has 13 residues. Looked up from germline, CDR1 is SQVTM and CDR2 is ANQGSEA.

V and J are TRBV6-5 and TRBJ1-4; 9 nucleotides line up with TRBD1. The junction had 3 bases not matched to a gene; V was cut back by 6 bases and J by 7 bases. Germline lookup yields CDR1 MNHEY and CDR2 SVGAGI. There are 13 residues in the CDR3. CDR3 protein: CASRGQGGEKLFF. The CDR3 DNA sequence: TGTGCCAGCAGGGGACAGGGCGGTGAAAAACTGTTTTTT.

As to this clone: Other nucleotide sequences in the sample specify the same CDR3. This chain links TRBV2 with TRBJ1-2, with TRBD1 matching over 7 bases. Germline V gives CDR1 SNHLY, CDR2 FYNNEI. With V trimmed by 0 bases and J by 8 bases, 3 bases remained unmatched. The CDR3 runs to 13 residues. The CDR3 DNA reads TGTGCCAGCAGTGAAGCAGGGGGCTACGGCTACACCTTC. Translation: CASSEAGGYGYTF.

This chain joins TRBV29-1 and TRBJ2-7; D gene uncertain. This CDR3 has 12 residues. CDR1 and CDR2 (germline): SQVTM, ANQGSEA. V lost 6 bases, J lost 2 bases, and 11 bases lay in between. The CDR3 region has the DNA TGCAGCGTAGGAGACGGCCCCTACGAGCAGTACTTC. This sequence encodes CSVGDGPYEQYF.

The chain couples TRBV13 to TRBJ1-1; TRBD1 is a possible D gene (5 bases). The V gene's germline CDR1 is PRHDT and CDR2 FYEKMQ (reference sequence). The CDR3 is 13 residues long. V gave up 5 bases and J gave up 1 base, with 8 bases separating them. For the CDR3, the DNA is TGTGCCAGCAGCCCTCAGGGGAACACTGAAGCTTTCTTT. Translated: CASSPQGNTEAFF.

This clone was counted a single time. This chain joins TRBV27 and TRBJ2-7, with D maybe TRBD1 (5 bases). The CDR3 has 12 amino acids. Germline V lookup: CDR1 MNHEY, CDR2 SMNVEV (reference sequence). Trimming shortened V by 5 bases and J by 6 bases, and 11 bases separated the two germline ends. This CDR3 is CASSADSSEQYF. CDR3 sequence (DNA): TGTGCCAGCAGTGCAGACAGTTCCGAGCAGTACTTC.

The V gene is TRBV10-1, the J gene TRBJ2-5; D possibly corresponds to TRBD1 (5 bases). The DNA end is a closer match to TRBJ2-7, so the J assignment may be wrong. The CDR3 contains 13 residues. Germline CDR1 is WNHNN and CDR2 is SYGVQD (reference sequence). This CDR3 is CASSENRLYEQYF. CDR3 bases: TGCGCCAGCAGTGAGAACAGGCTCTACGAGCAGTACTTC.

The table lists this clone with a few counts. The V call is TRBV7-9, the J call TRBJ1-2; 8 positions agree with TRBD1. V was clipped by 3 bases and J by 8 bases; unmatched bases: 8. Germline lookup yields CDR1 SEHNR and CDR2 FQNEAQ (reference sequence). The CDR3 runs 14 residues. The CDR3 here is CASSLGTGSRGYTF. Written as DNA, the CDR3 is TGTGCCAGCAGCTTGGGGACAGGCTCGAGAGGCTACACCTTC.

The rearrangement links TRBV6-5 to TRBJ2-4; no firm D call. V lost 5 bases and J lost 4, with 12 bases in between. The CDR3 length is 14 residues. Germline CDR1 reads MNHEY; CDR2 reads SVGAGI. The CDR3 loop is CASSPRVTKNIQYF. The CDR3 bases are TGTGCCAGCAGTCCTAGAGTAACGAAAAACATTCAGTACTTC.

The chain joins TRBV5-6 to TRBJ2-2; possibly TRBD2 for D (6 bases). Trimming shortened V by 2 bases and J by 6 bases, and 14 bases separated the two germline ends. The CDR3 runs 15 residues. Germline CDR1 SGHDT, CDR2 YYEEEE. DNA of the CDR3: TGTGCCAGCAGCTTCTTGGGAGGAAAGTCCGGGGAGCTGTTTTTT. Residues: CASSFLGGKSGELFF.

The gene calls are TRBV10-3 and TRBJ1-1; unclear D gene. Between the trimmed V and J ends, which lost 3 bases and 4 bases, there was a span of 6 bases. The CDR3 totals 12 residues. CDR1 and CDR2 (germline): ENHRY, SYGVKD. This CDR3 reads CAISDAGTEAFF. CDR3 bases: TGTGCCATCAGTGATGCAGGCACTGAAGCTTTCTTT.

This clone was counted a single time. The DNA for the CDR3 is TGTGCCAGCAGTTTATCCCATGGCACAGATACGCAGTATTTT. This gives the protein CASSLSHGTDTQYF. The chain employs TRBV28 and TRBJ2-3; D not resolved. Germline V gives CDR1 MDHEN, CDR2 SYDVKM. V was clipped by 1 base and J by 1 base, with 6 bases between them. This CDR3 spans 14 amino acids.